A selection of T cell receptor beta chains follows, all from one sample in a study of CD8+ T cells in alopecia areata. Clones were read by immunoSEQ multiplex PCR, and TCRdb kept only the in-frame ones, dropping some. The table lists about 110,000 clones, roughly 89% of them singletons, with less than 30% in the top ten. The sequencing used CD8+ T cells sorted from blood, collected at week 24, from a patient treated with tofacitinib. Receptor source: a human donor with alopecia areata. Each CDR3 is given with its conserved first and last residue. Each record gives: V gene, J gene, D gene, CDR3 protein, CDR3 DNA. The D gene is left open where the match is weak.

v_call: TRBV29-1
j_call: TRBJ2-7
d_call: -
cdr3_aa: CSVETEFYEQYF
cdr3_nt: TGCAGCGTTGAAACAGAGTTCTACGAGCAGTACTTC

v_call: TRBV29-1
j_call: TRBJ2-3
d_call: -
cdr3_aa: CSVEPGGVGDTQYF
cdr3_nt: TGCAGCGTTGAACCTGGTGGGGTGGGAGATACGCAGTATTTT

v_call: TRBV29-1
j_call: TRBJ2-7
d_call: TRBD2
cdr3_aa: CSVSGGRPEQYF
cdr3_nt: TGCAGCGTCTCGGGGGGGAGGCCGGAGCAGTACTTC

v_call: TRBV5-1
j_call: TRBJ1-4
d_call: TRBD1
cdr3_aa: CASSPGQGQDEKLFF
cdr3_nt: TGCGCCAGCAGCCCGGGACAGGGGCAAGATGAAAAACTGTTTTTT

v_call: TRBV7-8
j_call: TRBJ1-1
d_call: TRBD1
cdr3_aa: CASRSQGGTEAFF
cdr3_nt: TGTGCCAGCAGATCCCAGGGGGGCACTGAAGCTTTCTTT

v_call: TRBV7-9
j_call: TRBJ2-1
d_call: TRBD2
cdr3_aa: CASSFPTSGGAFSEQFF
cdr3_nt: TGTGCCAGCAGCTTCCCGACTAGCGGGGGGGCCTTTAGTGAGCAGTTCTTC

v_call: TRBV5-6
j_call: TRBJ2-1
d_call: TRBD2
cdr3_aa: CASRDGTSGFSYNEQFF
cdr3_nt: TGTGCCAGCAGGGACGGGACTAGCGGGTTCTCCTACAATGAGCAGTTCTTC

v_call: TRBV7-9
j_call: TRBJ1-1
d_call: TRBD1
cdr3_aa: CASSSTPGTGGRPTEAFF
cdr3_nt: TGTGCCAGCAGTTCCACCCCCGGGACAGGGGGCCGACCCACTGAAGCTTTCTTT

v_call: TRBV6-5
j_call: TRBJ2-3
d_call: -
cdr3_aa: CASSRVYTSTDTQYF
cdr3_nt: TGTGCCAGCAGCAGGGTCTATACTAGCACAGATACGCAGTATTTT

v_call: TRBV6-5
j_call: TRBJ1-2
d_call: -
cdr3_aa: CASSYSGLGPDGYTF
cdr3_nt: TGTGCCAGCAGTTACTCGGGTTTGGGACCTGATGGCTACACCTTC